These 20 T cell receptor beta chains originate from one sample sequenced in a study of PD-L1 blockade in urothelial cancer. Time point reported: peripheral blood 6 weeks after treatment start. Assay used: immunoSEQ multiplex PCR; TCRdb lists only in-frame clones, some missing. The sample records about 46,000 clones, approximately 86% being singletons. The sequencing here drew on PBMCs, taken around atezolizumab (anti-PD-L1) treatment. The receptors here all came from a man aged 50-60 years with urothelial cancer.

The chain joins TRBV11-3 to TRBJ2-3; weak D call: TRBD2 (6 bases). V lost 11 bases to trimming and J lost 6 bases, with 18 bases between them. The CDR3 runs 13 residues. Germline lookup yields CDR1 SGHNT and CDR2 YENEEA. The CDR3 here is CASGAAGLDTQYF. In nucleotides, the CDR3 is TGTGCCTCGGGAGCGGCGGGATTGGATACGCAGTATTTT.

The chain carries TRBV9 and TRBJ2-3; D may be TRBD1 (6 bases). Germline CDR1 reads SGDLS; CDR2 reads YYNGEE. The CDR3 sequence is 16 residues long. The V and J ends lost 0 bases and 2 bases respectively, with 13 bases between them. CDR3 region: CASSVVGASNTDTQYF. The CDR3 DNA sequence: TGTGCCAGCAGCGTAGTGGGGGCTTCTAACACAGATACGCAGTATTTT.

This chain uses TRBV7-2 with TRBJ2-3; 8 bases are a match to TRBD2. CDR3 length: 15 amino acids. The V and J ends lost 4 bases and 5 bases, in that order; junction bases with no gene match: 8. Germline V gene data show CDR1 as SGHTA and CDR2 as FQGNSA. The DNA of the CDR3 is TGTGCCAGCAGCTCGCAGTCAGCGGGAGTAGATACGCAGTATTTT. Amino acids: CASSSQSAGVDTQYF.

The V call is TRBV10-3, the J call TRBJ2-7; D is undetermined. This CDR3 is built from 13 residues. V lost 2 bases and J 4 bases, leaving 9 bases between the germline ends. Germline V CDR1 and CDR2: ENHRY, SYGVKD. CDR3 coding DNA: TGTGCCATCAGTGAGACCGCCGGGTACGAGCAGTACTTC. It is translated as CAISETAGYEQYF.

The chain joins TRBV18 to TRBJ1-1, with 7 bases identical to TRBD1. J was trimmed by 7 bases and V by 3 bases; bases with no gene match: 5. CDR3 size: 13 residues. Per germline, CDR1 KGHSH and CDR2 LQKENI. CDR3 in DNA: TGTGCCAGCTCACCCGGGACAGAGCTTGAAGCTTTCTTT. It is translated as CASSPGTELEAFF.

CDR3 nucleotide sequence: TGCGCCAGCGCGCCAGGGGGCGAGCTAAGATGGAATTCACCCCTCCACTTT. It specifies CASAPGGELRWNSPLHF. This chain connects TRBV5-1 to TRBJ1-6; the match to TRBD1 covers 8 bases. V lost 7 bases and J lost 7; bases outside the gene matches: 16. The CDR3 runs 17 residues. The germline V gene encodes CDR1 SGHRS and CDR2 YFSETQ.

Here the CDR3 reads CASSLQLMTSGRVISYNEQFF. The CDR3 DNA is TGTGCCAGCTCACTACAATTAATGACTAGCGGGAGGGTGATCAGCTACAATGAGCAGTTCTTC. The V and J genes are TRBV18 and TRBJ2-1; 14 bases map to TRBD2. Germline V gene sequence: CDR1 KGHSH, CDR2 LQKENI. V gave up 4 bases and J gave up 3 bases; unmatched junction bases: 17. The CDR3 runs to 21 residues.

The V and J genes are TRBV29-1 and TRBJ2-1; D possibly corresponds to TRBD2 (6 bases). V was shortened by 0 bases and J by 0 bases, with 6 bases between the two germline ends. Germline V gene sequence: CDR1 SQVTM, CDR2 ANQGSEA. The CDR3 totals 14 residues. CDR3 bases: TGCAGCGTTGAAGAGCGGGGCTCCTACAATGAGCAGTTCTTC. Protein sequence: CSVEERGSYNEQFF.

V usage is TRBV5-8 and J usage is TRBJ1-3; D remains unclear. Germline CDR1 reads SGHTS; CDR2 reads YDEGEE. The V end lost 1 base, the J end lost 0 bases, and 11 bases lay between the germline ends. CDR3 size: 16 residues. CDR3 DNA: TGTGCCAGCAGCTTGTTGTTTGGGAGCTCTGGAAACACCATATATTTT. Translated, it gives CASSLLFGSSGNTIYF.

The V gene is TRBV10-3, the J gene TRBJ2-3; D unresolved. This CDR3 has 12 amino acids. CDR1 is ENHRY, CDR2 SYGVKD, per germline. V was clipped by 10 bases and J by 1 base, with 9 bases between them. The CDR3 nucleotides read TGTGCCAGCTGCCCGGGCACAGATACGCAGTATTTT. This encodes CASCPGTDTQYF.

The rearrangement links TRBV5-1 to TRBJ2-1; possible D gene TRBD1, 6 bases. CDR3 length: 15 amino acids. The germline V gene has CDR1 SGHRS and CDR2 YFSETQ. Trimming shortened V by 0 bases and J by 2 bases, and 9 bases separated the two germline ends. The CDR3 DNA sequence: TGCGCCAGCAGCTTGGCAGGGGTGACCTACAATGAGCAGTTCTTC. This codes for CASSLAGVTYNEQFF.

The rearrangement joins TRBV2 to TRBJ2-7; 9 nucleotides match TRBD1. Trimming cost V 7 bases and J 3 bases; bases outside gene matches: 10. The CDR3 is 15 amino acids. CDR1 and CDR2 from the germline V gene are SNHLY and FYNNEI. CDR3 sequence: CASTRGRTGVYEQYF. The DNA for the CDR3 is TGTGCCAGCACCCGGGGGAGGACAGGGGTCTACGAGCAGTACTTC.

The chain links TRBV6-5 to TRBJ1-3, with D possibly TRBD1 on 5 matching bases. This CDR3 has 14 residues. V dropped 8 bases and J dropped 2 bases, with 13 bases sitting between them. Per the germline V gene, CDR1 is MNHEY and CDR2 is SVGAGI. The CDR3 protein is CASSPRTTGNTIYF. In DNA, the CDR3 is TGTGCCAGCTCCCCGAGGACAACTGGAAACACCATATATTTT.

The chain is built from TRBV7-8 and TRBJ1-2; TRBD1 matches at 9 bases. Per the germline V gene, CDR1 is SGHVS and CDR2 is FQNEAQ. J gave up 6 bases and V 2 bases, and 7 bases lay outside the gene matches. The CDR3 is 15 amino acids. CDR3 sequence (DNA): TGTGCCAGCAGCTTATTGATGTGGACAGGGGATGGCTACACCTTC. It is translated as CASSLLMWTGDGYTF.

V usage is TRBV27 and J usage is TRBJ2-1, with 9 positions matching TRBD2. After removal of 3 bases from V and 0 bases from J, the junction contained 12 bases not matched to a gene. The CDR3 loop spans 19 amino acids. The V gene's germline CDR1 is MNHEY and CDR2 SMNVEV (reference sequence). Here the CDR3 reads CASSLGSGSGSGSYNEQFF. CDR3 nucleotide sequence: TGTGCCAGCAGTTTGGGTAGCGGGAGTGGCAGCGGCTCCTACAATGAGCAGTTCTTC.

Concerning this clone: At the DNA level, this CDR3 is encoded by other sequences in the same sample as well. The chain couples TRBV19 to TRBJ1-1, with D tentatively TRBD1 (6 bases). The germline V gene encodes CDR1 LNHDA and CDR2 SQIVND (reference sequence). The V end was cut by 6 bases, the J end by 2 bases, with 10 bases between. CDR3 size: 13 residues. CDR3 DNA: TGTGCCAGTAGGGTACAGGGAAACACTGAAGCTTTCTTT. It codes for CASRVQGNTEAFF.

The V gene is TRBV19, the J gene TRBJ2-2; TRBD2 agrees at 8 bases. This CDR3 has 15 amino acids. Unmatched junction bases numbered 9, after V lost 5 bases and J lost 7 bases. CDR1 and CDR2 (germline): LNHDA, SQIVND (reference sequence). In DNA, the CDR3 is TGTGCCAGTAGTTTCGGGGGGGCCTTTGGCGGGGAGCTGTTTTTT. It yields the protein CASSFGGAFGGELFF.

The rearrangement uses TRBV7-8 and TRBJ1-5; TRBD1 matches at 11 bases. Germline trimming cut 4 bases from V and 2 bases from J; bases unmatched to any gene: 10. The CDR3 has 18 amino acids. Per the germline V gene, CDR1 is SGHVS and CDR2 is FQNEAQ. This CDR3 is CASSSPGQGARGNQPQHF. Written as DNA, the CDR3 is TGTGCCAGCAGCTCTCCAGGACAGGGGGCGAGGGGCAATCAGCCCCAGCATTTT.

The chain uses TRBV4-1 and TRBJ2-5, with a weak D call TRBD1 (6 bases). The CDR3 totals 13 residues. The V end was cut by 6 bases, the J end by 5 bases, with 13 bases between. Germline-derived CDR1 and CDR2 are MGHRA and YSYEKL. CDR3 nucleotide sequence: TGCGCCAGCAGTCTTACAGGGAAGGAGACCCAGTACTTC. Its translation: CASSLTGKETQYF.

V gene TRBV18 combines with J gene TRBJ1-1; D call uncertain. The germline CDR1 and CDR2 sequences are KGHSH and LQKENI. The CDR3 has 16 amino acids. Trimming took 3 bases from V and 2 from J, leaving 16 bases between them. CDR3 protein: CASSPGLGGGNTEAFF. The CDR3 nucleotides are TGTGCCAGCTCACCCGGTTTAGGAGGCGGAAACACTGAAGCTTTCTTT.